These T cell receptor beta chains were read from a single sample in a study of blood T cell repertoires in COVID-19. Clones were sequenced by immunoSEQ multiplex PCR, and TCRdb holds only the in-frame ones, with some missing. The sample includes approximately 77,000 clones, 80% of them seen just once. Sequenced sample: peripheral blood. Receptors originate from a woman in her 70s with acute or convalescent COVID-19. CDR3s include the opening cysteine and the closing phenylalanine or tryptophan. A D gene is named only where the DNA matches it firmly. Where a row states a size, it is once, few, many or the class of an expanded clone; other rows omit it.

TRBV19	-	-	TRBJ1-2	TGTGCCAGTAGCTCCCTTGTGCAGGTCGCCTATGGCTACACCTTC	CASSSLVQVAYGYTF
TRBV5-1	TRBD1	-	TRBJ1-4	TGCGCCAGCAGTGACACCGGGACAGGGGGCCTAGCTAATGAAAAACTGTTTTTT	CASSDTGTGGLANEKLFF
TRBV7-3	-	-	TRBJ2-2	TGTGCCAGCAGCTCCAGGGGTCAAGTAGGGGAGCTGTTTTTT	CASSSRGQVGELFF
TRBV3-1/TRBV3-2	TRBD2	-	TRBJ2-1	TGTGCCAGCAGCCAAGATCTTAGAGCGGGGAATGAGCAGTTCTTC	CASSQDLRAGNEQFF
TRBV6-2/TRBV6-3	TRBD1	-	TRBJ1-2	TGTGCCAGCAGTTCCACCCAGGGGGCGTACTATGGCTACACCTTC	CASSSTQGAYYGYTF
TRBV6-2/TRBV6-3	TRBD2	-	TRBJ2-1	TGTGCCAGCAGTTACTCCGCGGGGGGTCTTGACAATGAGCAGTTCTTC	CASSYSAGGLDNEQFF
TRBV3-1/TRBV3-2	-	-	TRBJ2-7	TGTGCCAGCAGCCAAGAAGGGGTGGGGGGACTCGACTCCTACGAGCAGTACTTC	CASSQEGVGGLDSYEQYF
TRBV6-5	-	-	TRBJ1-5	TGTGCCAGCAGGCGACAGGTCCATGGGAATCAGCCCCAGCATTTT	CASRRQVHGNQPQHF
TRBV7-9	TRBD1	-	TRBJ1-1	TGTGCCAGCAGCGCCTACAGGGGTGACACTGAAGCTTTCTTT	CASSAYRGDTEAFF
TRBV2	TRBD1	-	TRBJ2-7	TGTGCCACACGAGGCCGGGACAGGAGGGTTTACGAGCAGTACTTC	CATRGRDRRVYEQYF
TRBV27	TRBD1	once	TRBJ1-5	TGTGCCAGCAGTTTATTACCTGGGGGGACAGATAGCAATCAGCCCCAGCATTTT	CASSLLPGGTDSNQPQHF
TRBV6-6	TRBD1	-	TRBJ1-3	TGTGCCAGCAGTCTCCCCCACAGGACAGGGGACAGAAACACCATATATTTT	CASSLPHRTGDRNTIYF
TRBV4-1	-	few	TRBJ1-2	TGCGCCAGCAGCCTTGGGGCTACAAACTATGGCTACACCTTC	CASSLGATNYGYTF
TRBV5-1	-	-	TRBJ2-1	TGCGCCAGCAGCTTGAGGGGTCCCTACAATGAGCAGTTCTTC	CASSLRGPYNEQFF
TRBV27	TRBD1	-	TRBJ1-1	TGTGCCAGCAGTCCCGGACAGGGCTTGGTGGCTTTCTTT	CASSPGQGLVAFF
TRBV16	-	few	TRBJ1-5	TGTGCCAGCCTCAAGGGGCCAGGTCAGCCCCAGCATTTT	CASLKGPGQPQHF
TRBV5-8	TRBD1	-	TRBJ1-2	TGTGCCAGCAGCCCACGCCGGGACAGGGCGAATATCTATGGCTACACCTTC	CASSPRRDRANIYGYTF
TRBV11-3	TRBD1	-	TRBJ2-5	TGTGCCAGCAGCGCAACACAGGGGGCGGTCTGGGAGACCCAGTACTTC	CASSATQGAVWETQYF
TRBV6-2/TRBV6-3	TRBD2	-	TRBJ2-3	TGTGCCAGCAGTACGGGACTAGCGGTCACAGATACGCAGTATTTT	CASSTGLAVTDTQYF
TRBV5-1	-	-	TRBJ1-5	TGCGCCAGCAGCTTGGAGGGCCAGGGCGATCAGCCCCAGCATTTT	CASSLEGQGDQPQHF
TRBV7-9	-	-	TRBJ2-7	TGTGCCAGCAGCTTCACTAGCTACGAGCAGTACTTC	CASSFTSYEQYF
TRBV13	TRBD2	few	TRBJ2-1	TGTGCCAGCAGCTTAGAGCTAGCGGGGGACAATGAGCAGTTCTTC	CASSLELAGDNEQFF
TRBV24-1	-	few	TRBJ2-1	TGTGCCACCAGAGATTCAGCAGGGAAGGAGCAGTTCTTC	CATRDSAGKEQFF
TRBV19	TRBD2	-	TRBJ2-3	TGTGCCAGTAGTATGGGGCGGGGGGAAACAGATACGCAGTATTTT	CASSMGRGETDTQYF
TRBV15	-	-	TRBJ2-7	TGTGCCACCAGCAAGTGGGGGGGGGCTCCGGACGAGCAGTACTTC	CATSKWGGAPDEQYF
TRBV14	TRBD1	once	TRBJ1-3	TGTGCCAGCAGCCAAGACGAAAGGACAGGGGGAAACACCATATATTTT	CASSQDERTGGNTIYF
TRBV2	TRBD1	-	TRBJ1-2	TGTGCCAGCAGTCAAGCGGCACCCAGGGGGGCAGGCTATGGCTACACCTTC	CASSQAAPRGAGYGYTF
TRBV18	TRBD2	-	TRBJ2-2	TGTGCCAGCTCATCGCAGCGGGGCCGGGAGCTGTTTTTT	CASSSQRGRELFF
TRBV29-1	TRBD1	-	TRBJ1-1	TGCAGCGCGGACAGGGACGATGTACGAGCTTTCTTT	CSADRDDVRAFF
TRBV29-1	TRBD1	-	TRBJ1-5	TGCAGCGTTCTTACAGGGGACCGCAATCAGCCCCAGCATTTT	CSVLTGDRNQPQHF
TRBV14	TRBD1	-	TRBJ1-2	TGTGCCAGCAGCCAAATGCAGGGGGCAGCCTATGGCTACACCTTC	CASSQMQGAAYGYTF
TRBV4-2	TRBD2	once	TRBJ2-1	TGTGCCAGCAGCCAAGAGGCCCGCCTAGCGGGGTCGGTAAATGAGCAGTTCTTC	CASSQEARLAGSVNEQFF
TRBV11-3	TRBD1	-	TRBJ1-2	TGTGCCAGCAGCCCGGACCCGGGACAGGGAAACTATGGCTACACCTTC	CASSPDPGQGNYGYTF
TRBV11-3	-	-	TRBJ2-7	TGTGCCAGCAGCTTACGGAGAAGGGGAGAGCAGTACTTC	CASSLRRRGEQYF
TRBV4-1	TRBD1	-	TRBJ1-3	TGCGCCAGCAGCCCACAGGGGCCGCCTGGAAACACCATATATTTT	CASSPQGPPGNTIYF
TRBV7-9	TRBD1	-	TRBJ1-2	TGTGCCAGCAGCTCCCGACAGGGGGCACATGGCTACACCTTC	CASSSRQGAHGYTF